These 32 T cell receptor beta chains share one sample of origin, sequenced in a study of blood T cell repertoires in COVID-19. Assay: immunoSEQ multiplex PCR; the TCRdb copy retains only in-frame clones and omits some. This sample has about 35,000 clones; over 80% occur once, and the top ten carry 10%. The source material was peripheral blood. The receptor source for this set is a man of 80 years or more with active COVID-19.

The CDR3 bases are TGTGCCATCAGCCGGGACAGCAATTCACCCCTCCACTTT. It encodes CAISRDSNSPLHF. The rearrangement links TRBV10-3 to TRBJ1-6, with TRBD1 matching over 7 bases. The CDR3 has 13 residues. Germline V gene lookup returns CDR1 ENHRY and CDR2 SYGVKD. Unmatched junction bases numbered 3, after V lost 6 bases and J lost 7 bases.

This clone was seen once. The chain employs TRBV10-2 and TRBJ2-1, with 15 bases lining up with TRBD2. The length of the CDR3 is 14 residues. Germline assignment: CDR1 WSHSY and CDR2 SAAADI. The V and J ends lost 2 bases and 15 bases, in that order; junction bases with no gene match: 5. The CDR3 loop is CASSEGLAGGRRFF. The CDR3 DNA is TGCGCCAGCAGTGAGGGACTAGCGGGAGGGCGGCGGTTCTTC.

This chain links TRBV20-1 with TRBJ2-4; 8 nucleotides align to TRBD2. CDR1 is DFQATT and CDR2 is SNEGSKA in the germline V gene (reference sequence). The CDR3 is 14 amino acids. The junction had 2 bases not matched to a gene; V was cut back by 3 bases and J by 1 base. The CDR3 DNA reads TGCAGTGCTAGTAAGCGGGGGGCCAAAAACATTCAGTACTTC. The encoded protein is CSASKRGAKNIQYF.

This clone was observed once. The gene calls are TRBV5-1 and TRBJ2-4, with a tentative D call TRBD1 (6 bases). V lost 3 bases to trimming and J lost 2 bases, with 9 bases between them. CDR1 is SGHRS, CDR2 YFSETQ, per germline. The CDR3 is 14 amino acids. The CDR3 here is CASSSGATKNIQYF. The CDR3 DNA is TGCGCCAGCAGCTCAGGGGCAACCAAAAACATTCAGTACTTC.

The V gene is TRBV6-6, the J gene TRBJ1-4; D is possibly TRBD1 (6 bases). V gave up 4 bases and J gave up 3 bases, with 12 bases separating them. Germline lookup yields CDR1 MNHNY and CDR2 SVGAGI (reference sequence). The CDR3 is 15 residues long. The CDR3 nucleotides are TGTGCCAGCAGTTGGACAGACACCTCTAATGAAAAACTGTTTTTT. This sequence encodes CASSWTDTSNEKLFF.

CDR3 nucleotides: TGCGCCAGCAGCCAAGACCAGGCGAGCTCCTACGAGCAGTACTTC. This gives the protein CASSQDQASSYEQYF. The V call is TRBV4-3, the J call TRBJ2-7; D gene unclear. The length of the CDR3 is 15 residues. Germline assignment: CDR1 LGHNA and CDR2 YSLEER. V lost 0 bases and J lost 0, with 9 bases in between.

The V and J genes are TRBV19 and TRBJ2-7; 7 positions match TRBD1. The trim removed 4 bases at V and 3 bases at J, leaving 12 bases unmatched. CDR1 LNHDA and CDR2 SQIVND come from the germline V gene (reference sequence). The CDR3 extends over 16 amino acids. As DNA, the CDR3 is TGTGCCAGTAGTAAGTCTTGGGGCAGGGGGATCTACGAGCAGTACTTC. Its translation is CASSKSWGRGIYEQYF.

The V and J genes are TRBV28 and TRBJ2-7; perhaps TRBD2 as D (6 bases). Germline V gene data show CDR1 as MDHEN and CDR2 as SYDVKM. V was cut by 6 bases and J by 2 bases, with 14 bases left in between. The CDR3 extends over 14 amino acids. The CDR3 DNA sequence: TGTGCCAGCAGGCGGGATCCCGGTACCTACGAGCAGTACTTC. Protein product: CASRRDPGTYEQYF.

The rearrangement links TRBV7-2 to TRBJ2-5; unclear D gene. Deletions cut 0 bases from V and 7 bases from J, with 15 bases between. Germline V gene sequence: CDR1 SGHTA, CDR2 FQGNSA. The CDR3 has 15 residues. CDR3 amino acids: CASSLAWFSGGTQYF. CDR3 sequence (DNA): TGTGCCAGCAGCTTAGCGTGGTTCTCAGGTGGGACCCAGTACTTC.

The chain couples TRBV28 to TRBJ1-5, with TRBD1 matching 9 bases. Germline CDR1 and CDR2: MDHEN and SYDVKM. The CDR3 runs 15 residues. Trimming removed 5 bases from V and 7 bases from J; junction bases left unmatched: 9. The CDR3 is CASSAGTGIRQPQHF. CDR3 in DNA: TGTGCCAGCAGTGCCGGGACAGGGATTCGGCAGCCCCAGCATTTT.

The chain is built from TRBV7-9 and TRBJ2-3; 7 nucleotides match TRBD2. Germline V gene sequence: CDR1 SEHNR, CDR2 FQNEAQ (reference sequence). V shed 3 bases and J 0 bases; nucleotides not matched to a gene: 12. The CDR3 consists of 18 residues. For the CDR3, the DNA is TGTGCCAGCAGCTTCTCCACCGGGACTAAAACTAGCACAGATACGCAGTATTTT. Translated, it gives CASSFSTGTKTSTDTQYF. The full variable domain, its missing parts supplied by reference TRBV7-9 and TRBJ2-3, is DTGVSQNPRHKITKRGQNVTFRCDPISEHNRLYWYRQTLGQGPEFLTYFQNEAQLEKSRLLSDRFSAERPKGSFSTLEIQRTEQGDSAMYLCASSFSTGTKTSTDTQYFGPGTRLTVL.

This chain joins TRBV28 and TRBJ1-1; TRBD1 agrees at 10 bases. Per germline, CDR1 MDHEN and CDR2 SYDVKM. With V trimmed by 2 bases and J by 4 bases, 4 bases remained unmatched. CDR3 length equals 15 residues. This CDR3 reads CASSLGGQGTTEAFF. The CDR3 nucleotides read TGTGCCAGCAGTTTAGGGGGACAGGGGACCACTGAAGCTTTCTTT.

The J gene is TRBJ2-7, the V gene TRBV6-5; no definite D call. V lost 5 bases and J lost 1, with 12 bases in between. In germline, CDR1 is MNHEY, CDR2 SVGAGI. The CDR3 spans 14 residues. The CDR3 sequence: CASSLRIESYEQYF. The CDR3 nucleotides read TGTGCCAGCAGTCTAAGAATAGAATCCTACGAGCAGTACTTC.

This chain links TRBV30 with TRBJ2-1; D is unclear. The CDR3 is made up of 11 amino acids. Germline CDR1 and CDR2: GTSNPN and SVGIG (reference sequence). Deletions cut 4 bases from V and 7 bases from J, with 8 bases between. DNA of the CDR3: TGTGCCTGGAATACAATGAATGAGCAGTTCTTC. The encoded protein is CAWNTMNEQFF.

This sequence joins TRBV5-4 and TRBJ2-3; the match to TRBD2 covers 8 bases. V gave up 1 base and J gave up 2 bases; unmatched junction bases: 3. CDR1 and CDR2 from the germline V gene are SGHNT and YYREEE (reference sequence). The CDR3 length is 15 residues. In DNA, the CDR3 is TGTGCCAGCAGCTTGCCACTAGCGGACACAGATACGCAGTATTTT. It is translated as CASSLPLADTDTQYF.

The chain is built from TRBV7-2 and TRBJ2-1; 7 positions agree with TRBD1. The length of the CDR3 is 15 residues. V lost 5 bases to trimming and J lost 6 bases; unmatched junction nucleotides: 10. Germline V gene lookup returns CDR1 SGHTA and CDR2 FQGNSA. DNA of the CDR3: TGTGCCAGCAGCCCCGGGACAGCCCAATCCAATGAGCAGTTCTTC. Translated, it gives CASSPGTAQSNEQFF.

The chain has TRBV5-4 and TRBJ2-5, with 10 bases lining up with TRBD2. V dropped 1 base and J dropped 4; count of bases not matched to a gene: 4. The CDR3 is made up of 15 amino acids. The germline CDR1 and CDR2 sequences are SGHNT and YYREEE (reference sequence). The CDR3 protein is CASSLTSGVPETQYF. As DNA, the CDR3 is TGTGCCAGCAGCTTGACTAGCGGGGTGCCAGAGACCCAGTACTTC.

The CDR3 DNA follows: TGCGCCAGCAGCCCAAAGCCGGGACAGGGGGCCTCGGGGTCACCCCTCCACTTT. This codes for CASSPKPGQGASGSPLHF. The rearrangement links TRBV5-1 to TRBJ1-6, with 12 bases that match TRBD1. Looked up from germline, CDR1 is SGHRS and CDR2 is YFSETQ. V trimming: 4 bases; J trimming: 10 bases; junction bases outside the gene matches: 15. The CDR3 spans 18 residues.

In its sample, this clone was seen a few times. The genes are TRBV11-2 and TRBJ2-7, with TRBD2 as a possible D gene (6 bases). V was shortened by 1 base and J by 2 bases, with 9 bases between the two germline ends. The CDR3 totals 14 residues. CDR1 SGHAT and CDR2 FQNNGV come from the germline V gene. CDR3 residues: CASSLVAGTYEQYF. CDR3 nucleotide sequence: TGTGCCAGCAGCTTAGTGGCGGGGACCTACGAGCAGTACTTC.

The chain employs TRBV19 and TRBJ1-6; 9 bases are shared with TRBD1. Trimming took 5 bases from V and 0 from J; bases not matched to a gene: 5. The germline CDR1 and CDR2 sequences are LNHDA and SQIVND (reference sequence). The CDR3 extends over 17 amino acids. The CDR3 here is CASSPRTGVSYNSPLHF. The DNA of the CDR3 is TGTGCCAGTAGTCCCCGGACAGGGGTCTCCTATAATTCACCCCTCCACTTT.

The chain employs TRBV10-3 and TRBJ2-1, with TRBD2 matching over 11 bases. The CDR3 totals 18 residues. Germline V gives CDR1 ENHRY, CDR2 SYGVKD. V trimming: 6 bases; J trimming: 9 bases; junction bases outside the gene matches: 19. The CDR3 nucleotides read TGTGCCATCAGCATTAGAGGGGGCACTAGCGGGAGCTCCGGTGAGCAGTTCTTC. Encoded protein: CAISIRGGTSGSSGEQFF.

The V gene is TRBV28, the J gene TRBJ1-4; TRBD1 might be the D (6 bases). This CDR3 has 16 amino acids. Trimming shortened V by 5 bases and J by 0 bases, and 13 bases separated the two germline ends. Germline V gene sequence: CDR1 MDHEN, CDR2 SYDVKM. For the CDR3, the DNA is TGTGCCAGCAGTATAATCTACAGGGCAACTAATGAAAAACTGTTTTTT. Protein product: CASSIIYRATNEKLFF.

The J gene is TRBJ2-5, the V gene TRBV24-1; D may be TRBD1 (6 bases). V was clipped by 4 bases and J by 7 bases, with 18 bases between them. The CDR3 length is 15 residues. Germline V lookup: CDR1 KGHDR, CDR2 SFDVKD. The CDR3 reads CATSDPGTRKGTQYF. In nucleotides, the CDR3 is TGTGCCACCAGTGACCCTGGGACACGGAAAGGGACCCAGTACTTC.

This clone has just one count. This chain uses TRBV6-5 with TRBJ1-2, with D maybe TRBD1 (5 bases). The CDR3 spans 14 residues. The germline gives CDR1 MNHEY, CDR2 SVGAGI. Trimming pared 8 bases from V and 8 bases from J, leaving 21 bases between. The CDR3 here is CASVPGARGGGYTF. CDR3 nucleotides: TGTGCCAGCGTTCCTGGGGCGCGTGGAGGGGGCTACACCTTC.

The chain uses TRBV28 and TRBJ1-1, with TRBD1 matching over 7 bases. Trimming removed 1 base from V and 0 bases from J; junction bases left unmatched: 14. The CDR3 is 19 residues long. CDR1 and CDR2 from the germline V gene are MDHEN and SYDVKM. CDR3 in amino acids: CASSLLPFWGQRMNTEAFF. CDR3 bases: TGTGCCAGCAGTTTATTACCCTTTTGGGGACAGCGCATGAACACTGAAGCTTTCTTT.

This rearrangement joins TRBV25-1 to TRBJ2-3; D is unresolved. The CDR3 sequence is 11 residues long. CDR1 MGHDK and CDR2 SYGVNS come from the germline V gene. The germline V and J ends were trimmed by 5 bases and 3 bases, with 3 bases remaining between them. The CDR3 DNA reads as TGTGCCAGCAGTACTACAGATACGCAGTATTTT. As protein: CASSTTDTQYF. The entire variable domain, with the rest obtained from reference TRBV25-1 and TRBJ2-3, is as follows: EADIYQTPRYLVIGTGKKITLECSQTMGHDKMYWYQQDPGMELHLIHYSYGVNSTEKGDLSSESTVSRIRTEHFPLTLESARPSHTSQYLCASSTTDTQYFGPGTRLTVL.

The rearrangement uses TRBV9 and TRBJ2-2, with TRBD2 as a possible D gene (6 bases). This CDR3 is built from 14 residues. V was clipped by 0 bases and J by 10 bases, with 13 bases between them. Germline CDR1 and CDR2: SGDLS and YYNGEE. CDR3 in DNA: TGTGCCAGCAGCGTAGAGTGGGGGGAGGAGGAGCTGTTTTTT. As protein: CASSVEWGEEELFF.

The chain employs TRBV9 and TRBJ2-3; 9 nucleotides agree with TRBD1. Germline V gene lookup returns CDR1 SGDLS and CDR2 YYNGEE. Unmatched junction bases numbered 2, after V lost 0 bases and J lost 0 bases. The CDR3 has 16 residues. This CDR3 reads CASSVVGTGSTDTQYF. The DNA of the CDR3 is TGTGCCAGCAGCGTAGTGGGGACAGGGAGCACAGATACGCAGTATTTT.

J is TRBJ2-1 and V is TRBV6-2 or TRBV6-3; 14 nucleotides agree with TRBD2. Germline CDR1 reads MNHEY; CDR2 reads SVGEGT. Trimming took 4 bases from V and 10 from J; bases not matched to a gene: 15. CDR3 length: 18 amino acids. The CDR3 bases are TGTGCCAGCAGTTTAGGGGATTGGGGACTAGCGGGAGCTTTGGAGCAGTTCTTC. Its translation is CASSLGDWGLAGALEQFF.

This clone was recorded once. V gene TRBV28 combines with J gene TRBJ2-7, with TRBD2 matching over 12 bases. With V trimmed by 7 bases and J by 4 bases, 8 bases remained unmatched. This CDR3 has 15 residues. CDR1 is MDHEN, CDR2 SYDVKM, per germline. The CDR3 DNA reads TGTGCCAGCACCCCCGGACTAGCGGGAAGGTACGAGCAGTACTTC. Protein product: CASTPGLAGRYEQYF.

CDR3 loop: CASSTGGLTNEKLFF. CDR3 nucleotides: TGTGCCAGCAGCACAGGGGGCCTCACTAATGAAAAACTGTTTTTT. The chain links TRBV28 to TRBJ1-4, with 9 bases identical to TRBD1. CDR3 length: 15 amino acids. Looked up from germline, CDR1 is MDHEN and CDR2 is SYDVKM. The junction had 4 bases not matched to a gene; V was cut back by 6 bases and J by 2 bases.

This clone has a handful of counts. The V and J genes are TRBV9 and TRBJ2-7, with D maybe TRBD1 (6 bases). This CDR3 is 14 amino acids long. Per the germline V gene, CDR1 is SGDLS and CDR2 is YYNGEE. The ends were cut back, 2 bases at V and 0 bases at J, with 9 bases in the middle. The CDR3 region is CASSVTGSSYEQYF. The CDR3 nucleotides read TGTGCCAGCAGCGTTACAGGGTCCTCCTACGAGCAGTACTTC.